Following are 16 T cell receptor beta chains from one sample sequenced in a study of Ad26.COV2.S vaccination and SARS-CoV-2 variants. Treatment specified: 19 received Ad26.COV2.S at low or high dose, single or two shots; 5 received placebo; per-sample allocation not given. Day 63 following the first vaccine or placebo injection was when the samples were taken. Assay used: immunoSEQ multiplex PCR; TCRdb lists only in-frame clones, some missing. The sample yields about 680,000 clones, more than 70% seen once. Sample: peripheral blood, taken in a trial of Ad26.COV2.S vaccine versus placebo. The receptors stem from a person aged 18-60 years who received the Ad26.COV2.S COVID-19 vaccine or a placebo.

This clone is medium-sized (0.01 to 0.1%) in the sample. This chain links TRBV5-5 with TRBJ2-7; perhaps TRBD2 as D (5 bases). Trimming shortened V by 0 bases and J by 6 bases, and 7 bases separated the two germline ends. The germline gives CDR1 SGHKS, CDR2 YYEKEE (reference sequence). The CDR3 covers 12 residues. The CDR3: CASSLVGVEQYF. DNA of the CDR3: TGTGCCAGCAGCTTGGTCGGGGTCGAGCAGTACTTC. The full variable domain, with the rest looked up from reference TRBV5-5 and TRBJ2-7, is DAGVTQSPTHLIKTRGQQVTLRCSPISGHKSVSWYQQVLGQGPQFIFQYYEKEERGRGNFPDRFSARQFPNYSSELNVNALLLGDSALYLCASSLVGVEQYFGPGTRLTVT.

This clone was observed once. The rearrangement uses TRBV18 and TRBJ1-2, with D perhaps matching TRBD1 (5 bases). The germline V gene encodes CDR1 KGHSH and CDR2 LQKENI. CDR3 length equals 14 residues. Between the trimmed V and J ends, which lost 3 bases and 7 bases, there was a span of 15 bases. DNA for the CDR3: TGTGCCAGCTCACCCCCGTTGAGCGGGACTGGCTACACCTTC. It encodes CASSPPLSGTGYTF. The variable domain in full, with the rest retrieved from reference TRBV18 and TRBJ1-2, is NAGVMQNPRHLVRRRGQEARLRCSPMKGHSHVYWYRQLPEEGLKFMVYLQKENIIDESGMPKERFSAEFPKEGPSILRIQQVVRGDSAAYFCASSPPLSGTGYTFGSGTRLTVV.

This chain uses TRBV14 with TRBJ2-7; 8 bases are shared with TRBD2. The germline CDR1 and CDR2 sequences are SGHDN and FVKESK. The J segment lost 2 bases and the V segment lost 4 bases, leaving 7 bases of the junction unmatched. The length of the CDR3 is 15 residues. CDR3 sequence: CASSRGALAAYEQYF. The CDR3 region has the DNA TGTGCCAGCAGCCGTGGAGCACTAGCGGCCTACGAGCAGTACTTC.

The chain carries TRBV7-3 and TRBJ2-2; D gene unclear. V was cut by 2 bases and J by 6 bases, with 10 bases left in between. Germline lookup yields CDR1 SGHTA and CDR2 FQGTGA. The CDR3 loop spans 14 amino acids. CDR3 residues: CASSLDQASGELFF. CDR3 DNA: TGTGCCAGCAGCTTAGACCAGGCCTCCGGGGAGCTGTTTTTT.

CDR3 loop: CASSPGASGIGEQYF. The CDR3 coding sequence is TGTGCCAGCTCACCGGGGGCTAGCGGGATAGGCGAGCAGTACTTC. This rearrangement joins TRBV18 to TRBJ2-7; 9 nucleotides match TRBD2. Germline V gives CDR1 KGHSH, CDR2 LQKENI. J lost 6 bases, V lost 3 bases, and 9 bases had no gene match. CDR3 size: 15 residues.

This chain connects TRBV6-5 to TRBJ2-5, with TRBD2 identical over 7 bases. The length of the CDR3 is 12 residues. CDR1 is MNHEY, CDR2 SVGAGI, per germline. V lost 8 bases to trimming and J lost 2 bases; unmatched junction nucleotides: 2. The CDR3 region is CASGGDQETQYF. Written as DNA, the CDR3 is TGTGCCAGCGGGGGGGATCAAGAGACCCAGTACTTC.

The chain recombines TRBV11-1 with TRBJ2-5; the match to TRBD2 covers 10 bases. Germline V gives CDR1 SGHAT, CDR2 FQDESV (reference sequence). J was trimmed by 5 bases and V by 6 bases; bases with no gene match: 6. The CDR3 contains 14 residues. CDR3 in amino acids: CASSQTSGAETQYF. The CDR3 nucleotides read TGTGCCAGCAGTCAAACTAGCGGGGCGGAGACCCAGTACTTC.

DNA for the CDR3: TGTGCCAGCAGCCAAGCCGGACAGGGGAGTGAAAAACTGTTTTTT. This gives the protein CASSQAGQGSEKLFF. The J gene is TRBJ1-4, the V gene TRBV3-1 (or the pseudogene TRBV3-2); 9 bases map to TRBD1. The junction had 4 bases not matched to a gene; V was cut back by 1 base and J by 7 bases. CDR1 and CDR2 (germline): LGHDT, YNNKEL (reference sequence). The CDR3 covers 15 residues.

The V and J genes are TRBV29-1 and TRBJ2-4; 8 positions match TRBD1. The CDR3 runs 13 residues. V lost 5 bases and J lost 7; bases outside the gene matches: 7. Germline CDR1 and CDR2: SQVTM and ANQGSEA. The CDR3 DNA is TGCAGCGTTTCCGGACAGGGTTGGAACATTCAGTACTTC. It is translated as CSVSGQGWNIQYF.

The CDR3 here is CASSSTSRYTDTQYF. CDR3 coding DNA: TGTGCCAGCAGCTCAACCTCTAGGTACACAGATACGCAGTATTTT. The gene calls are TRBV7-9 and TRBJ2-3; D call uncertain. The CDR3 runs to 15 residues. CDR1 SEHNR and CDR2 FQNEAQ come from the germline V gene (reference sequence). V was trimmed by 4 bases and J by 2 bases, leaving 13 bases between them.

The V call is TRBV7-2, the J call TRBJ2-3; no clear D. CDR3 length equals 16 residues. Trimming pared 1 base from V and 1 base from J, leaving 12 bases between. Per germline, CDR1 SGHTA and CDR2 FQGNSA. The CDR3, as DNA: TGTGCCAGCAGCTTAGGCGCAGGACCTGGCACAGATACGCAGTATTTT. Its translation is CASSLGAGPGTDTQYF.

The table lists this clone with a few counts. V is TRBV6-5 and J is TRBJ2-7, with D tentatively TRBD2 (6 bases). The V end was cut by 6 bases, the J end by 6 bases, with 18 bases between. Germline V gene data show CDR1 as MNHEY and CDR2 as SVGAGI. This CDR3 region has 14 residues. The CDR3 here is CASRRDSYLPEQYF. The CDR3 DNA follows: TGTGCCAGCAGGAGGGACTCCTACCTCCCCGAGCAGTACTTC.

In this sample, this clone turned up once. This chain links TRBV25-1 with TRBJ1-1, with D maybe TRBD1 (5 bases). The V gene lost 1 base and the J gene lost 7 bases, with 7 bases spanning the gap. This CDR3 has 12 residues. Germline lookup yields CDR1 MGHDK and CDR2 SYGVNS. The CDR3 loop is CASSELQGEAFF. DNA for the CDR3: TGTGCCAGCAGTGAATTGCAGGGTGAAGCTTTCTTT.

The gene calls are TRBV19 and TRBJ1-5, with 7 bases lining up with TRBD1. The CDR3 extends over 17 amino acids. The trim removed 7 bases at V and 0 bases at J, leaving 12 bases unmatched. Germline lookup yields CDR1 LNHDA and CDR2 SQIVND (reference sequence). The CDR3 loop reads CASMGHGTALSNQPQHF. Written as DNA, the CDR3 is TGTGCCAGTATGGGCCACGGGACAGCCCTTAGCAATCAGCCCCAGCATTTT.

This chain uses TRBV7-8 with TRBJ1-2; D remains unclear. V lost 1 base to trimming and J lost 7 bases, with 16 bases between them. The CDR3 extends over 15 amino acids. The germline V gene encodes CDR1 SGHVS and CDR2 FQNEAQ. The CDR3 spells CASSLGLWEASGYTF. The CDR3 DNA sequence: TGTGCCAGCAGCTTAGGATTATGGGAGGCGTCTGGCTACACCTTC.

The gene calls are TRBV5-1 and TRBJ2-3; 12 bases match TRBD1. The CDR3 has 16 amino acids. Losses at the gene ends were 4 bases for V and 5 bases for J; bases not matched to a gene: 8. CDR1 SGHRS and CDR2 YFSETQ come from the germline V gene. The CDR3 region has the DNA TGCGCCAGCAGCGTGGGGACAGGGGGCACGTTAGATACGCAGTATTTT. Its protein product is CASSVGTGGTLDTQYF.